Listed below are T cell receptor beta chains from one sample, sequenced in a study of T-cell memory formation after mild COVID-19. TCRdb reprocessed the 5' RACE reads with MiXCR, giving one entry per CDR3 protein. Here the sample spans about 500,000 distinct CDR3 sequences, around 20% being singletons. The source material was PBMCs or a T cell subset sorted from them (not recorded which). The source is an adult woman who had mild COVID-19 (a few samples of this study predate the infection). Cell type and time point are not known. CDR3s leave out the opening cysteine and the closing phenylalanine or tryptophan. Each record gives: V gene, CDR3 protein.

v_gene: TRBV20-1; CDR3aa: SARDPWASGATGELF
v_gene: TRBV9; CDR3aa: ASTMSGTSGYNEQF
v_gene: TRBV11-2; CDR3aa: ASSFHSGGPSDEQY
v_gene: TRBV6-6; CDR3aa: ASSPPDRGEETQY
v_gene: TRBV12-3/TRBV12-4; CDR3aa: ASSPLTGKNTEAF
v_gene: TRBV5-1; CDR3aa: ASSLDPGLVAF
v_gene: TRBV7-9; CDR3aa: ASSSSYDQPQH
v_gene: TRBV4-2; CDR3aa: ASSPQEGNTEAF
v_gene: TRBV20-1; CDR3aa: SARDQLGGAYNEQF
v_gene: TRBV15; CDR3aa: ATSRETSAQQF
v_gene: TRBV12-3/TRBV12-4; CDR3aa: ASSGQGTVFGYT
v_gene: TRBV25-1; CDR3aa: ASGYSPLH
v_gene: TRBV3-1; CDR3aa: ASSQNPGSGEGEQY
v_gene: TRBV7-2; CDR3aa: ASSKKRGQSYNEQF
v_gene: TRBV11-3; CDR3aa: ASSFSGTTEAYEQY
v_gene: TRBV5-6; CDR3aa: ASSFRPGTGEETQY
v_gene: TRBV7-9; CDR3aa: ASSNAGTGGLNTEAF
v_gene: TRBV20-1; CDR3aa: SAWGLAGAYEQF
v_gene: TRBV7-8; CDR3aa: ASSWTSRINEQF
v_gene: TRBV19; CDR3aa: ATRDRPLSYEQY
v_gene: TRBV25-1; CDR3aa: ASSNTNQGGNSPLH
v_gene: TRBV4-3; CDR3aa: ASSQGPLAGGEQF
v_gene: TRBV20-1; CDR3aa: SARVLAGGPELRRETQY
v_gene: TRBV29-1; CDR3aa: SVEKTGRGETQY
v_gene: TRBV20-1; CDR3aa: SARKGLAGADTQY
v_gene: TRBV5-6; CDR3aa: ASSFPAGQGNEQF
v_gene: TRBV7-2; CDR3aa: ASSSGLGIGPRYNEQF
v_gene: TRBV9; CDR3aa: ASARTGGQETQY
v_gene: TRBV6-1; CDR3aa: ASSQDRVTNEKLF
v_gene: TRBV4-3; CDR3aa: ASSQRRQHNEKLF
v_gene: TRBV7-9; CDR3aa: ASSLDADNQPQH
v_gene: TRBV25-1; CDR3aa: ASSETGVGTYGYT
v_gene: TRBV5-1; CDR3aa: ASSLAASYTGELF
v_gene: TRBV12-3/TRBV12-4; CDR3aa: ASSPRHQSEGYT